This is a list of T cell receptor beta chains from one sample in a study of blood T cell repertoires in COVID-19. Method: immunoSEQ multiplex PCR; TCRdb's copy keeps in-frame clones and lacks some. Altogether a few hundred thousand clones are present, 70% to 90% being singletons, with the ten largest covering less than 2.5%. The sequencing sample was made of PBMCs or T cells enriched from blood (not recorded which). These TCRs come from a man aged 25 to 40 who had recovered from COVID-19. The CDR3 runs from the conserved cysteine through the conserved F or W. Fields, in order: J gene, clone size, CDR3 length, V gene, D gene, CDR3 protein, CDR3 DNA. A D gene is named only where the DNA matches it firmly. Rows give clone size only sometimes, using once, few, many, or a class for an expanded clone.

TRBJ1-2	-	12	TRBV5-1	-	CASSTGESGYTF	TGCGCCAGCAGCACGGGGGAAAGCGGCTACACCTTC
TRBJ1-1	once	14	TRBV2	-	CASSFEGVETEAFF	TGTGCCAGCAGTTTTGAGGGTGTGGAAACTGAAGCTTTCTTT
TRBJ1-2	-	13	TRBV2	-	CASSVGGNYGYTF	TGTGCCAGCAGTGTAGGGGGAAACTATGGCTACACCTTC
TRBJ1-1	-	14	TRBV25-1	-	CASSESGGGTEAFF	TGTGCCAGCAGTGAATCGGGGGGTGGTACTGAAGCTTTCTTT
TRBJ1-3	-	13	TRBV5-1	-	CASSTGSGNTIYF	TGCGCCAGCAGCACGGGATCTGGAAACACCATATATTTT
TRBJ1-6	few	13	TRBV6-4	-	CETYRTYNSPLHF	TGTGAGACGTACAGAACCTATAATTCACCCCTCCACTTT
TRBJ2-7	-	13	TRBV11-2	-	CASSSTGSYEQYF	TGTGCCAGCAGCTCGACAGGATCTTACGAGCAGTACTTC
TRBJ1-4	-	15	TRBV9	TRBD1	CASSVTGGTNEKLFF	TGTGCCAGCAGCGTAACAGGGGGGACTAATGAAAAACTGTTTTTT
TRBJ2-1	-	15	TRBV27	-	CASSLLGGGENEQFF	TGTGCCAGCAGTTTACTGGGGGGAGGTGAGAATGAGCAGTTCTTC
TRBJ2-3	-	14	TRBV4-1	-	CASSQDQEAIAQYF	TGCGCCAGCAGCCAAGATCAAGAAGCGATAGCGCAGTATTTT
TRBJ1-6	-	14	TRBV5-1	-	CASSFGQSDSPLHF	TGCGCCAGCTCATTTGGACAGTCCGATTCACCCCTCCACTTT
TRBJ2-2	-	16	TRBV4-2	TRBD1	CASSQSPRGTGGELFF	TGTGCCAGCAGCCAATCCCCCAGGGGGACCGGCGGGGAGCTGTTTTTT
TRBJ1-5	-	13	TRBV5-4	-	CASSFQGNQPQHF	TGTGCCAGCAGCTTCCAGGGGAATCAGCCCCAGCATTTT
TRBJ1-1	-	12	TRBV29-1	TRBD1	CSVAGGSTEAFF	TGCAGCGTCGCAGGGGGTTCCACTGAAGCTTTCTTT
TRBJ2-7	-	15	TRBV5-1	TRBD1	CASSLWTGSNYEQYF	TGCGCCAGCAGCTTGTGGACAGGCAGTAACTACGAGCAGTACTTC
TRBJ2-7	few	12	TRBV12-3/TRBV12-4	-	CASSPATYEQYF	TGTGCCAGCAGTCCCGCTACTTACGAGCAGTACTTC
TRBJ2-7	-	15	TRBV15	TRBD2	CATSRLAGGGYEQYF	TGTGCCACCAGCAGACTAGCGGGGGGGGGCTACGAGCAGTACTTC
TRBJ1-3	-	16	TRBV5-6	-	CASSSRGHTAVDTIYF	TGTGCCAGCAGCTCCCGAGGGCACACAGCGGTAGACACCATATATTTT
TRBJ2-1	-	13	TRBV12-3/TRBV12-4	-	CASRVSSYNEQFF	TGTGCCAGCAGAGTGTCGAGCTACAATGAGCAGTTCTTC
TRBJ2-5	-	15	TRBV5-1	-	CASSLEPRSQETQYF	TGCGCCAGCAGCTTGGAGCCTAGATCCCAAGAGACCCAGTACTTC
TRBJ2-2	-	16	TRBV5-4	-	CASSLGGGRNTGELFF	TGTGCCAGCAGCTTAGGTGGGGGCAGGAACACCGGGGAGCTGTTTTTT
TRBJ1-2	-	15	TRBV30	-	CAWSGPIAGEYGYTF	TGTGCCTGGAGTGGCCCCATTGCAGGGGAATATGGCTACACCTTC
TRBJ1-6	-	14	TRBV10-3	-	CAIRSGTYNSPLHF	TGTGCCATCAGGTCCGGGACCTATAATTCACCCCTCCACTTT
TRBJ2-2	-	16	TRBV6-4	-	CASSDGGVGFTGELFF	TGTGCCAGCAGTGACGGAGGGGTCGGGTTCACCGGGGAGCTGTTTTTT
TRBJ2-4	-	14	TRBV7-2	TRBD1	CASSTQGTGNIQYF	TGTGCCAGCAGCACACAGGGGACGGGGAACATTCAGTACTTC
TRBJ2-5	-	15	TRBV7-7	TRBD2	CASSLGGTRAETQYF	TGTGCTAGCAGCTTAGGAGGGACTAGGGCGGAGACCCAGTACTTC
TRBJ1-6	-	14	TRBV11-1	-	CASSSGRGLSPLHF	TGTGCCAGCAGCTCAGGGCGGGGGCTTTCACCCCTCCACTTT
TRBJ1-5	once	15	TRBV19	-	CASSRGGTSNQPQHF	TGTGCCAGTAGTAGGGGGGGCACAAGCAATCAGCCCCAGCATTTT
TRBJ1-2	-	14	TRBV5-6	-	CASSLGGRGYGYTF	TGTGCCAGCAGCTTGGGGGGGCGCGGCTATGGCTACACCTTC
TRBJ1-5	-	14	TRBV24-1	-	CATSDIYSNQPQHF	TGTGCCACCAGTGATATTTATAGCAATCAGCCCCAGCATTTT
TRBJ2-1	-	14	TRBV3-1/TRBV3-2	-	CASSQGTVDNEQFF	TGTGCCAGCAGCCAAGGGACAGTTGACAATGAGCAGTTCTTC
TRBJ2-7	-	13	TRBV7-2	-	CASSLAGGREQYF	TGTGCCAGCAGCTTAGCGGGGGGGCGGGAGCAGTACTTC
TRBJ1-1	-	13	TRBV3-1/TRBV3-2	-	CASSPQWATEAFF	TGTGCCAGCAGCCCCCAGTGGGCCACTGAAGCTTTCTTT
TRBJ2-5	few	16	TRBV7-9	TRBD2	CASSLALAGGRETQYF	TGTGCCAGCAGCTTAGCGCTAGCGGGGGGCCGTGAGACCCAGTACTTC
TRBJ2-3	-	13	TRBV6-5	TRBD2	CASSYLGGDTQYF	TGTGCCAGCAGTTACCTGGGGGGGGATACGCAGTATTTT